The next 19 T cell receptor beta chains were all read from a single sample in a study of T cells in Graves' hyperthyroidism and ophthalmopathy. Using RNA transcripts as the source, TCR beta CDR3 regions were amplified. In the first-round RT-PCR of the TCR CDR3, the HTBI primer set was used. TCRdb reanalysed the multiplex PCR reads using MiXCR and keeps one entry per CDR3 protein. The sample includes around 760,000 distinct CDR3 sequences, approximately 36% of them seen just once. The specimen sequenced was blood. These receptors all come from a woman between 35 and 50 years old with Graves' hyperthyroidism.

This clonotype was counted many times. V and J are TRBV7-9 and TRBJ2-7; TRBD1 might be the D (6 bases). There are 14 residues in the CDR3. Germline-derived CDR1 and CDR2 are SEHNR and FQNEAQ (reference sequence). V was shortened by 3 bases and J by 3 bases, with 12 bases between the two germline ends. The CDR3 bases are TGTGCCAGCAGCTTCCCCGGGACAATCTACGAGCAGTACTTC. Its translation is CASSFPGTIYEQYF.

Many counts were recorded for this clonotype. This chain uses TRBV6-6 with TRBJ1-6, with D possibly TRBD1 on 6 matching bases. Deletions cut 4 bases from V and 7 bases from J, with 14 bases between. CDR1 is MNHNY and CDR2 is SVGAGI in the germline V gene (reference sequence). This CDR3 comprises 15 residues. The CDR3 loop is CASSSLDSGNSPLHF. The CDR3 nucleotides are TGTGCCAGCAGTTCATTGGACAGCGGGAATTCACCCCTCCACTTT.

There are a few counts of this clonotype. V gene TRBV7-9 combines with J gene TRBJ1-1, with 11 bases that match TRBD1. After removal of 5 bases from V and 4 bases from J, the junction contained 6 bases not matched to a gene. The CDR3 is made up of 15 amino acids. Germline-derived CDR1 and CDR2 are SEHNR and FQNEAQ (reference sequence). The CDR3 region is CASSAGTGGGTEAFF. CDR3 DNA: TGTGCCAGCAGCGCCGGGACAGGGGGAGGCACTGAAGCTTTCTTT. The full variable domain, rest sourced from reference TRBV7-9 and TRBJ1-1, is DTGVSQNPRHKITKRGQNVTFRCDPISEHNRLYWYRQTLGQGPEFLTYFQNEAQLEKSRLLSDRFSAERPKGSFSTLEIQRTEQGDSAMYLCASSAGTGGGTEAFFGQGTRLTVV.

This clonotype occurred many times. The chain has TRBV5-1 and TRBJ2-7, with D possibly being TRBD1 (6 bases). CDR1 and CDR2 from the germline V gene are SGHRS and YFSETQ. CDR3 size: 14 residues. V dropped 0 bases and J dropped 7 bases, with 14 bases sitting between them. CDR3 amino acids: CASSLVRIQGEQYF. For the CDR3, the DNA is TGCGCCAGCAGCTTGGTCAGGATACAGGGAGAGCAGTACTTC.

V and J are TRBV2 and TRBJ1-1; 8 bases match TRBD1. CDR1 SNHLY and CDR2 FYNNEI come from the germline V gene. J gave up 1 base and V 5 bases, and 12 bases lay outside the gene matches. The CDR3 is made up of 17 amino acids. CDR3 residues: CASSLLSRGQGNTEAFF. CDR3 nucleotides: TGTGCCAGCAGTTTATTATCCAGGGGGCAGGGGAACACTGAAGCTTTCTTT.

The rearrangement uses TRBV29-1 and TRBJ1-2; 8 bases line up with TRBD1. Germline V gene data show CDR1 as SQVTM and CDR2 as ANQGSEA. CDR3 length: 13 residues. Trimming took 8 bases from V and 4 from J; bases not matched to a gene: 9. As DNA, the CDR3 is TGCAGCTTGGAGGGACAGGCCATCTATGGCTACACCTTC. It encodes CSLEGQAIYGYTF.

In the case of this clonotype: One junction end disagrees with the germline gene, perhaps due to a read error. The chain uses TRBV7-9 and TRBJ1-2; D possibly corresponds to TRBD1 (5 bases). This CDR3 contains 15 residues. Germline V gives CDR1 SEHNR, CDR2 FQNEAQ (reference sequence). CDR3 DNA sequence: TGTGCCGGCAGCTTAGCACGCGGGACTTACTATGGCTACACCTTC. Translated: CAGSLARGTYYGYTF.

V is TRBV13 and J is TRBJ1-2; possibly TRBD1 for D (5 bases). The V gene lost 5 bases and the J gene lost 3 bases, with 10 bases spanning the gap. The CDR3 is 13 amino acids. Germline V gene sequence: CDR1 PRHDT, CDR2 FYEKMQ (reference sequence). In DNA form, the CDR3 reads TGTGCCAGCAGCCGGGGCTCTTACTATGGCTACACCTTC. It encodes CASSRGSYYGYTF.

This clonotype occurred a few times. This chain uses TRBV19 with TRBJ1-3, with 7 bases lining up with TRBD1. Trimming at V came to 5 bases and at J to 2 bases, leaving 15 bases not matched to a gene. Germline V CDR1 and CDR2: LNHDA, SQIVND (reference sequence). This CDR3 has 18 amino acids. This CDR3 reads CASSARDSQLYPGNTIYF. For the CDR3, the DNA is TGTGCCAGTAGTGCCAGGGACAGCCAACTTTATCCTGGAAACACCATATATTTT.

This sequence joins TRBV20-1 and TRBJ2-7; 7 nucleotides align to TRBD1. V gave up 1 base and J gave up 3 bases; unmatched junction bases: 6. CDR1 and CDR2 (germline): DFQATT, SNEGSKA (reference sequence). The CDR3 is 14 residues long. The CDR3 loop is CSARGQGVYYEQYF. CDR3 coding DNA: TGCAGTGCTAGAGGACAGGGAGTATACTACGAGCAGTACTTC.

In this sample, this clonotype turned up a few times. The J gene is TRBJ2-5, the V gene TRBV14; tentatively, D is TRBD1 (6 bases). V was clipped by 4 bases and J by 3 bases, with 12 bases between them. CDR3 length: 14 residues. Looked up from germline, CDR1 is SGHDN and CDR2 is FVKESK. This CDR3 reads CASSPITGKETQYF. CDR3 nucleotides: TGTGCCAGCAGCCCAATAACAGGGAAAGAGACCCAGTACTTC.

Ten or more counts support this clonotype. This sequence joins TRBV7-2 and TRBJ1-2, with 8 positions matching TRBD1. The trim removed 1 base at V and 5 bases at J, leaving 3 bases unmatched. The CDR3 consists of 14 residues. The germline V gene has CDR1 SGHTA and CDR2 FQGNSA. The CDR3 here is CASSLGTGRYGYTF. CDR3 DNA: TGTGCCAGCAGCTTAGGGACAGGGCGATATGGCTACACCTTC.

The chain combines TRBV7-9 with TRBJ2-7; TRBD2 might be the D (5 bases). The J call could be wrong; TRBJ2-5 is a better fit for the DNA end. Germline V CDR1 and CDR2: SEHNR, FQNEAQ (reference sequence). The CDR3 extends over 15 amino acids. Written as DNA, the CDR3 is TGTGCCAGCAGCTTTTTTTTGCGGGTACAAGAGACCCAGTACTTC. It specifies CASSFFLRVQETQYF.

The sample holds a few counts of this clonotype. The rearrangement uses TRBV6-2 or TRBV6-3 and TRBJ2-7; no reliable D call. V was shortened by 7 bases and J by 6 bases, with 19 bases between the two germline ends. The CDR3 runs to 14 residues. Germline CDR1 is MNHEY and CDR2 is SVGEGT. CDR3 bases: TGTGCCAGCACCCACCCTAGTTACCTTGGCGAGCAGTACTTC. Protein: CASTHPSYLGEQYF.

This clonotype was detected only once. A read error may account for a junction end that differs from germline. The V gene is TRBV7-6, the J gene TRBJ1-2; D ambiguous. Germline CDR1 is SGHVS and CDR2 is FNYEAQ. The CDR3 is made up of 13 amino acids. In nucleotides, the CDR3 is TGTGTCAGCAGCTCCCCGGGCCTCTATGGCTACACCTTC. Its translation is CVSSSPGLYGYTF.

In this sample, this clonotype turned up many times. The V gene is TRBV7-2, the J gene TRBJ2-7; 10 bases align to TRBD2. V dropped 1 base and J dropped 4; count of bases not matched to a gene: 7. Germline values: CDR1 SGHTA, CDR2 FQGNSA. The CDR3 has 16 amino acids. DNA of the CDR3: TGTGCCAGCAGCTTAGTTTGGAGCGGGGGGGAATACGAGCAGTACTTC. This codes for CASSLVWSGGEYEQYF.

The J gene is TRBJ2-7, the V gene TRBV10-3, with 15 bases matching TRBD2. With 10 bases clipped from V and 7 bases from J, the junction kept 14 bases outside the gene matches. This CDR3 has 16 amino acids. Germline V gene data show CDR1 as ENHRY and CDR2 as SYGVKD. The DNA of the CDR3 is TGTGCCAGCAGCCTAGGACTAGCGGGAGGGCCTTGGGAGCAGTACTTC. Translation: CASSLGLAGGPWEQYF.

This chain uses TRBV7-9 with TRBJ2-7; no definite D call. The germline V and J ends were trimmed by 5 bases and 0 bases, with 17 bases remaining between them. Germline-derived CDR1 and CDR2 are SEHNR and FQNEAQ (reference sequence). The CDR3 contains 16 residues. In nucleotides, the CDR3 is TGTGCCAGCAGCCTAGGCCGGTGGATACACTCCTACGAGCAGTACTTC. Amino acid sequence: CASSLGRWIHSYEQYF.

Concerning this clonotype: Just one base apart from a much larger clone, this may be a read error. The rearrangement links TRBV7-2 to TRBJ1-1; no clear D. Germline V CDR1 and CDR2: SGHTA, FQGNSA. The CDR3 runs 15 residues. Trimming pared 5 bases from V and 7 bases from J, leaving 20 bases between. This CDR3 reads CASSNPGRVAFEAFF. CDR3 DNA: TGTGCCAGCAGCAACCCAGGAAGGGTCGCTTTTGAAGCTTTCTTT.